Included here is one T cell receptor (beta chain) sequence, with context. Antigen unknown. This sample is part of a study of cytomegalovirus exposure and HLA in healthy donors. Whole-study results and caveats: TCR beta V- and J-gene trimming was later associated with a missense DCLRE1C variant. Altogether, some 160 TCR beta chains were recorded as cytomegalovirus-associated. The classifier reportedly diagnosed cytomegalovirus status with high sensitivity and specificity.

The V gene's germline CDR1 is SGHTA and CDR2 FQGTGA. The CDR3 length is 15 residues. V lost 0 bases and J 3 bases, leaving 10 bases between the germline ends. PCR involved 60 Vbeta and 13 Jbeta primers. Clones were sequenced by immunoSEQ multiplex PCR, and TCRdb holds only the in-frame ones, with some missing. The table lists about 200,000 clones, more than 65% of them singletons. The sequencing input was PBMCs. The V and J genes are TRBV7-3 and TRBJ2-3, with a weak D call TRBD2 (6 bases). This TCR was sampled from a man aged 45-60 years in good health and CMV-seronegative. In DNA form, the CDR3 reads TGTGCCAGCAGCTTAACCGGGACTCAGACAGATACGCAGTATTTT. This sequence encodes CASSLTGTQTDTQYF.